The 16 T cell receptor beta chains below all came from one sample that was sequenced in a study of CD8 T cells in ankylosing spondylitis (dated by TCRdb to the late 2010s). Libraries were built with 5' RACE. TCRdb names Illumina HiSeq 2500 as the instrument used. TCRdb trimmed public reads at Q25 via fastp, called clones via MiXCR and kept in-frame beta chains. Every entry covers one CDR3 protein and lists the most common genes and DNA from its rows. In all, the sample holds roughly 280,000 distinct CDR3 sequences, and 15% to 25% of those were seen once. In total, the top ten clones hold 7.8% of the sample. The source material was blood, either unsorted or a sorted T cell fraction (not recorded which). These receptors were obtained from a male donor with ankylosing spondylitis or in good health (not recorded which).

The chain carries TRBV5-1 and TRBJ1-4; 9 bases fit TRBD1. This CDR3 has 14 amino acids. V gave up 4 bases and J gave up 8 bases; unmatched junction bases: 6. Germline V gene lookup returns CDR1 SGHRS and CDR2 YFSETQ. Here the CDR3 DNA reads TGCGCCAGCAGCAAGGGACAGGGAGTGGAAAAACTGTTTTTT. This gives the protein CASSKGQGVEKLFF.

At least ten counts were recorded for this clonotype. The chain carries TRBV7-9 and TRBJ2-7; 7 bases agree with TRBD2. Germline V gene sequence: CDR1 SEHNR, CDR2 FQNEAQ (reference sequence). This CDR3 spans 13 amino acids. J gave up 3 bases and V 4 bases, and 3 bases lay outside the gene matches. CDR3 residues: CASSSGGNYEQYV. CDR3 bases: TGTGCCAGCAGCTCCGGGGGGAACTACGAGCAGTACGTC.

V usage is TRBV20-1 and J usage is TRBJ2-7, with TRBD1 matching 7 bases. The J segment lost 7 bases and the V segment lost 4 bases, leaving 10 bases of the junction unmatched. The CDR3 contains 13 residues. The V gene's germline CDR1 is DFQATT and CDR2 SNEGSKA (reference sequence). CDR3 region: CSAKGTAFGEQYV. The CDR3 DNA is TGCAGTGCTAAAGGGACAGCCTTCGGGGAGCAGTACGTC.

The chain links TRBV15 to TRBJ2-7, with D perhaps matching TRBD1 (6 bases). The V gene's germline CDR1 is LNHNV and CDR2 YYDKDF (reference sequence). The CDR3 covers 13 residues. V lost 4 bases and J lost 3, with 10 bases in between. CDR3 in DNA: TGTGCCACCAGCAAACAGGGCCTCTACGAGCAGTACGTC. It encodes CATSKQGLYEQYV.

The chain employs TRBV13 and TRBJ2-7, with unresolved D. From germline, CDR1 is PRHDT and CDR2 FYEKMQ (reference sequence). The V and J ends lost 4 bases and 2 bases respectively, with 6 bases between them. The CDR3 loop spans 12 amino acids. DNA of the CDR3: TGTGCCAGCAGCTCTCGCACCTACGAGCAGTACGTC. Translating it yields CASSSRTYEQYV.

This clonotype was seen more than once but under ten times. The J gene is TRBJ2-4, the V gene TRBV5-1, with D tentatively TRBD1 (6 bases). Germline V gene data show CDR1 as SGHRS and CDR2 as YFSETQ. The CDR3 totals 16 residues. V was shortened by 4 bases and J by 9 bases, with 23 bases between the two germline ends. CDR3 in DNA: TGCGCCAGCAGCGGATCCACAGGGACGGTTTTTGGCATTCAGTACTTC. It is translated as CASSGSTGTVFGIQYF.

J is TRBJ1-1 and V is TRBV18, with D unclear. V lost 3 bases and J lost 5, with 19 bases in between. This CDR3 is 16 amino acids long. The germline V gene has CDR1 KGHSH and CDR2 LQKENI. CDR3 coding DNA: TGTGCCAGCTCACCGATGCCCCGAAGGGTGCGAACTGAAGCTTTCTTT. Its translation: CASSPMPRRVRTEAFF. Combining the CDR3 with reference TRBV18 and TRBJ1-1 gives the whole variable domain NAGVMQNPRHLVRRRGQEARLRCSPMKGHSHVYWYRQLPEEGLKFMVYLQKENIIDESGMPKERFSAEFPKEGPSILRIQQVVRGDSAAYFCASSPMPRRVRTEAFFGQGTRLTVV.

The rearrangement joins TRBV9 to TRBJ1-2; D gene unclear. The CDR3 is 12 amino acids. Per the germline V gene, CDR1 is SGDLS and CDR2 is YYNGEE. V lost 0 bases to trimming and J lost 4 bases, with 4 bases between them. Written as DNA, the CDR3 is TGTGCCAGCAGCGTAGCCAGCTATGGCTACACCTTC. Its translation: CASSVASYGYTF.

The count of this clonotype is one. The chain links TRBV18 to TRBJ2-5; D is possibly TRBD1 (6 bases). V dropped 3 bases and J dropped 2 bases, with 7 bases sitting between them. Germline loops: CDR1 KGHSH, CDR2 LQKENI. The CDR3 extends over 13 amino acids. CDR3 coding DNA: TGTGCCAGCTCACCCGGGACACAAGAGACCCAGTACTTC. This translates into CASSPGTQETQYF.

Worth noting for this clonotype: The junction shows a germline mismatch at one end, possibly a read error. The gene calls are TRBV24-1 and TRBJ1-5; 9 bases are a match to TRBD1. CDR1 is KGHDR and CDR2 is SFDVKD in the germline V gene. This CDR3 has 16 amino acids. The CDR3 sequence is CATSDSGTGFNQLQHF. CDR3 sequence (DNA): TGTGCCACCAGTGATTCCGGGACAGGGTTCAATCAGCTCCAGCATTTT.

Ten or more counts support this clonotype. This chain uses TRBV4-2 with TRBJ2-5; D perhaps matches TRBD2 (6 bases). Germline CDR1 LGHNA, CDR2 YNFKEQ. This CDR3 has 13 amino acids. V shed 1 base and J shed 5 bases, with 8 bases lying between them. CDR3 bases: TGTGCCAGCAGCCAAGCGGGAGCGGAGACCCAGTACTTC. It codes for CASSQAGAETQYF.

This sequence joins TRBV7-6 and TRBJ2-3; 13 bases fit TRBD2. The J segment lost 5 bases and the V segment lost 3 bases, leaving 5 bases of the junction unmatched. Germline CDR1 is SGHVS and CDR2 is FNYEAQ. The CDR3 contains 16 residues. The CDR3 region is CASSFTSGRAIDTQYF. For the CDR3, the DNA is TGTGCCAGCAGCTTTACTAGCGGGAGGGCCATAGATACGCAGTATTTT.

V usage is TRBV6-1 and J usage is TRBJ1-5; possibly TRBD1 for D (6 bases). V lost 7 bases to trimming and J lost 4 bases, with 17 bases between them. The CDR3 sequence is 15 residues long. Germline V lookup: CDR1 MNHNS, CDR2 SASEGT. DNA of the CDR3: TGTGCCAGCACCCACAGGGTAGGGAATAATCAGCCCCAGCATTTT. Protein sequence: CASTHRVGNNQPQHF.

This rearrangement joins TRBV27 to TRBJ2-5; D perhaps matches TRBD1 (6 bases). The CDR3 loop spans 15 amino acids. Germline V gene lookup returns CDR1 MNHEY and CDR2 SMNVEV (reference sequence). With 5 bases removed from V and 2 bases from J, the gap between germline ends came to 15 bases. The CDR3 nucleotides are TGTGCCAGCAGTCAAGGGTGGGGACAACAAGAGACCCAGTACTTC. Translated, it gives CASSQGWGQQETQYF.

As regards this clonotype: A much more abundant neighbour one base away suggests this may be a read error. The rearrangement links TRBV5-1 to TRBJ2-4; D is perhaps TRBD1 or TRBD2 (5 bases each). The CDR3 has 14 residues. From germline, CDR1 is SGHRS and CDR2 YFSETQ. CDR3 DNA sequence: TGCGCCAGCGGCTTGGGGGATGTCAAAAACATTCAGTACTTC. Translated, it gives CASGLGDVKNIQYF.

This clonotype was recorded at least ten times. V is TRBV20-1 and J is TRBJ1-4; TRBD1 matches at 11 bases. Germline V gives CDR1 DFQATT, CDR2 SNEGSKA (reference sequence). The V and J ends lost 4 bases and 4 bases, in that order; junction bases with no gene match: 2. This CDR3 region has 14 residues. CDR3 coding DNA: TGCAGTGCTACCGGGACAGGGGGTAATGAAAAACTGTTTTTT. This encodes CSATGTGGNEKLFF.